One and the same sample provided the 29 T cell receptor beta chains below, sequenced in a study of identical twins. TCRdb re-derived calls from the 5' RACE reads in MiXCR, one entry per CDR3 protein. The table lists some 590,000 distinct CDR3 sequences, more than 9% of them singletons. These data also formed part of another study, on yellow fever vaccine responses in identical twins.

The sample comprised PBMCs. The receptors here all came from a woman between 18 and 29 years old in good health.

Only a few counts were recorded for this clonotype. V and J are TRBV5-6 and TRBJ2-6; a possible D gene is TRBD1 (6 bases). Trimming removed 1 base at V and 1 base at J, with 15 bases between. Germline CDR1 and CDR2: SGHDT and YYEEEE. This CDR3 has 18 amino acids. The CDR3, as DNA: TGTGCCAGCAGCTTGAGGACAGTCAGTTTGTCTGGGGCCAACGTCCTGACTTTC. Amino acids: CASSLRTVSLSGANVLTF.

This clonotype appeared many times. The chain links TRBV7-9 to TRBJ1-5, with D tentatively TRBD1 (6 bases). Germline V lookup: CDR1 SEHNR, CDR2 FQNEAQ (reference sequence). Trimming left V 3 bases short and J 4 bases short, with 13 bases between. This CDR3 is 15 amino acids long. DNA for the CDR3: TGTGCCAGCAGCTTCTCGACAGGATCAAATCAGCCCCAGCATTTT. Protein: CASSFSTGSNQPQHF. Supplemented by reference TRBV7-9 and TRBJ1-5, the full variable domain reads DTGVSQNPRHKITKRGQNVTFRCDPISEHNRLYWYRQTLGQGPEFLTYFQNEAQLEKSRLLSDRFSAERPKGSFSTLEIQRTEQGDSAMYLCASSFSTGSNQPQHFGDGTRLSIL.

DNA of the CDR3: TGTGCCAGCAAGGGCCCCCAAGAGACCCAGTACTTC. Translated: CASKGPQETQYF. This chain links TRBV7-9 with TRBJ2-5; D not certain. CDR1 is SEHNR, CDR2 FQNEAQ, per germline (reference sequence). V lost 7 bases, J lost 1 base, and 7 bases lay in between. The CDR3 length is 12 residues.

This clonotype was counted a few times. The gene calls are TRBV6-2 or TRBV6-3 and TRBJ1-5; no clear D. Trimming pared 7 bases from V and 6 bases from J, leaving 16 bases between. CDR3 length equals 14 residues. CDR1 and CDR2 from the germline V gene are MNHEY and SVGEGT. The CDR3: CASTGRRAGQPQHF. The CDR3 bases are TGTGCCAGCACCGGAAGGAGGGCTGGTCAGCCCCAGCATTTT.

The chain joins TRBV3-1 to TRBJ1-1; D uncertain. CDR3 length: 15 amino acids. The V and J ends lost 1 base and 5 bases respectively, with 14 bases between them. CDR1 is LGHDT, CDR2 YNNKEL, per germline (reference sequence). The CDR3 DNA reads TGTGCCAGCAGCCAAGCATTGAGCATGAGGACTGAAGCTTTCTTT. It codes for CASSQALSMRTEAFF.

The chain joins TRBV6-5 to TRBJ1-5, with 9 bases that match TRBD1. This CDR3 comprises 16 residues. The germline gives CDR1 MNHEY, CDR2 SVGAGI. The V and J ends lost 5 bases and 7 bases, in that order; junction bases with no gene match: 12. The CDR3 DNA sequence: TGTGCCAGCAGTACCCAGGTAACAGGGGGCCAGCAGCCCCAGCATTTT. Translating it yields CASSTQVTGGQQPQHF.

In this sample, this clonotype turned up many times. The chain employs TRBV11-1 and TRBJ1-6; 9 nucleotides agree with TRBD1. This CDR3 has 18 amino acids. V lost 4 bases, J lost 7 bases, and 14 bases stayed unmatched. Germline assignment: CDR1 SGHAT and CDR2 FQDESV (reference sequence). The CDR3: CASSSSLQAGQGNSPLHF. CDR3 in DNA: TGTGCCAGCAGCTCATCTCTTCAAGCGGGACAGGGAAATTCACCCCTCCACTTT.

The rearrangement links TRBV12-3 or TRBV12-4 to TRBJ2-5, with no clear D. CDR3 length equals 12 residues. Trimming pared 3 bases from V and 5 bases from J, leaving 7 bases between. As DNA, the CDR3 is TGTGCCAGCAGTTTCGGGTGGGAGACCCAGTACTTC. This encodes CASSFGWETQYF.

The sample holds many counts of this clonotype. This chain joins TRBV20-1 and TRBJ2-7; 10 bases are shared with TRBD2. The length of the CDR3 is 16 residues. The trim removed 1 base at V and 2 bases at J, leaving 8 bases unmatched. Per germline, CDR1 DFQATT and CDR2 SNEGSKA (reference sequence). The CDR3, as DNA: TGCAGTGCTAGAGGGACTAGCGGCCGATCAACCTACGAGCAGTACTTC. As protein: CSARGTSGRSTYEQYF.

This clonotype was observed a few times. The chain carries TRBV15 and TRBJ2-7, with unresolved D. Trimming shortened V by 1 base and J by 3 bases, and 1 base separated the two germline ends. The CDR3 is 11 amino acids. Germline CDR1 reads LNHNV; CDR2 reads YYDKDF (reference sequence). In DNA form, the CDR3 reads TGTGCCACCAGCAGAGGCTACGAGCAGTACTTC. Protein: CATSRGYEQYF.

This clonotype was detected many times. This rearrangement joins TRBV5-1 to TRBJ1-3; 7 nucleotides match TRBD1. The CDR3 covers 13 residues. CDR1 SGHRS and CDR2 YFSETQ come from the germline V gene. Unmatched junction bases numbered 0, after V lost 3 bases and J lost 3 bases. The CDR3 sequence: CASSWDSGNTIYF. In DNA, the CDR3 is TGCGCCAGCAGCTGGGACAGTGGAAACACCATATATTTT.

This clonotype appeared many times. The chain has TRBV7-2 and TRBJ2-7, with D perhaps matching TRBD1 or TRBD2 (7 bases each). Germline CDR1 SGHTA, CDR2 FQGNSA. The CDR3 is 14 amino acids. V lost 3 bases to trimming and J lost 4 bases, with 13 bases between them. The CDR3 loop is CASSFQGGIYEQYF. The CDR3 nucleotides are TGTGCCAGCAGCTTCCAGGGGGGGATTTACGAGCAGTACTTC.

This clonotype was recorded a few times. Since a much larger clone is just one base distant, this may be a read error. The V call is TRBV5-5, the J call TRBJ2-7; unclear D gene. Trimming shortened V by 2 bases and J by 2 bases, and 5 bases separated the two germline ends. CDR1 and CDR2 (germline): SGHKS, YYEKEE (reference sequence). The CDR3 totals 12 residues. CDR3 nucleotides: TGTGCCAGCAGCTTCGAAGCCTACGAGCAGTACTTC. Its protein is CASSFEAYEQYF.

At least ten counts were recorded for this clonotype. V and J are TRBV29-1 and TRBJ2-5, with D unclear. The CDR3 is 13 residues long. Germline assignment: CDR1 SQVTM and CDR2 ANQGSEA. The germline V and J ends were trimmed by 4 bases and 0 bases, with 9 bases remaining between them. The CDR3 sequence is CSVAPLDQETQYF. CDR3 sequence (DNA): TGCAGCGTTGCTCCACTGGACCAAGAGACCCAGTACTTC. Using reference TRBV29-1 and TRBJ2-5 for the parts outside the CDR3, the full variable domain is SAVISQKPSRDICQRGTSLTIQCQVDSQVTMMFWYRQQPGQSLTLIATANQGSEATYESGFVIDKFPISRPNLTFSTLTVSNMSPEDSSIYLCSVAPLDQETQYFGPGTRLLVL.

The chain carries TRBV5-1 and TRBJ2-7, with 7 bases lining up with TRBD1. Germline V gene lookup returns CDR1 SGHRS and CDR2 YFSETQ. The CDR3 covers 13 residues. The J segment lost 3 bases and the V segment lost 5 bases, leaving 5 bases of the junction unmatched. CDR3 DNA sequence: TGCGCCAGCAGACGGGACAGACTCTACGAGCAGTACTTC. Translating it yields CASRRDRLYEQYF. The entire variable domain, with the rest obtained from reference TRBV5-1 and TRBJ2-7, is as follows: KAGVTQTPRYLIKTRGQQVTLSCSPISGHRSVSWYQQTPGQGLQFLFEYFSETQRNKGNFPGRFSGRQFSNSRSEMNVSTLELGDSALYLCASRRDRLYEQYFGPGTRLTVT.

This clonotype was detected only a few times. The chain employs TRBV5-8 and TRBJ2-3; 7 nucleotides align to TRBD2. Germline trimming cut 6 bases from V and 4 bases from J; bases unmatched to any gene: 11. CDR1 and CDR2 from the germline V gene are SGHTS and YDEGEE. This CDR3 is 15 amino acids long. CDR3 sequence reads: CASNFGGLRADTQYF. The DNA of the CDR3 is TGTGCCAGCAACTTCGGGGGGTTGAGGGCAGATACGCAGTATTTT.

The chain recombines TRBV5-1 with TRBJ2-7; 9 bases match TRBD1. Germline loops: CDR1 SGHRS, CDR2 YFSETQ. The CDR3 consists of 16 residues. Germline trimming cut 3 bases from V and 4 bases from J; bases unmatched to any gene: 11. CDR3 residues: CASSSGAGTGLYEQYF. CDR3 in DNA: TGCGCCAGCAGCTCGGGAGCCGGGACAGGGTTATACGAGCAGTACTTC. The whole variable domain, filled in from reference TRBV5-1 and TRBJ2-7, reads KAGVTQTPRYLIKTRGQQVTLSCSPISGHRSVSWYQQTPGQGLQFLFEYFSETQRNKGNFPGRFSGRQFSNSRSEMNVSTLELGDSALYLCASSSGAGTGLYEQYFGPGTRLTVT.

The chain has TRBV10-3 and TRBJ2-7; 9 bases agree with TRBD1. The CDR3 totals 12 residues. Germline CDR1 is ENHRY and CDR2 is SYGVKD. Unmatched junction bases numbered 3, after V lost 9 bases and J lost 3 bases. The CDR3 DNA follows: TGTGCCATACAGACAGGGGGCTACGAGCAGTACTTC. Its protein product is CAIQTGGYEQYF.

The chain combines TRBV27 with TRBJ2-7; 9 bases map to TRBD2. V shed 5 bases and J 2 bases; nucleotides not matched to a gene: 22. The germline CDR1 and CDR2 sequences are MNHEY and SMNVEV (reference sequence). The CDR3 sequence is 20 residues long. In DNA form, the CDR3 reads TGTGCCAGCAGTGACAGGGACAGCTCTAGCGGGATACAAAGTCCCTACGAGCAGTACTTC. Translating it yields CASSDRDSSSGIQSPYEQYF.

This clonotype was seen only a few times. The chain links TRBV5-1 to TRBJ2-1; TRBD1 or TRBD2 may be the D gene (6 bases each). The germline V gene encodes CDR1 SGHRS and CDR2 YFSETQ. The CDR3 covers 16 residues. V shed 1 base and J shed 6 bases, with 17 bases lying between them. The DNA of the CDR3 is TGCGCCAGCAGCTTGCTCGGGGGCCGCGTAATCAATGAGCAGTTCTTC. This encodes CASSLLGGRVINEQFF.

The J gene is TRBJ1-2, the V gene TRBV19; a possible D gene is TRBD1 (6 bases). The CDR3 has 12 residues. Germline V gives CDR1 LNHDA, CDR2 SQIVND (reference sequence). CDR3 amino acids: CAVWGASYGYTF. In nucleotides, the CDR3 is TGTGCGGTGTGGGGGGCCTCCTATGGCTACACCTTC.

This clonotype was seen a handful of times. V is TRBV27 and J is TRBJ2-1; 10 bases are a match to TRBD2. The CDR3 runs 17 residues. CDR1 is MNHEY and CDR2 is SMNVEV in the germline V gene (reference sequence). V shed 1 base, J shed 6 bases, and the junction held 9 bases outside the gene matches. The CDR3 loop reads CASSLWLAGVSSNEQFF. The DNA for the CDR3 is TGTGCCAGCAGTTTATGGCTAGCGGGAGTCTCGAGCAATGAGCAGTTCTTC.

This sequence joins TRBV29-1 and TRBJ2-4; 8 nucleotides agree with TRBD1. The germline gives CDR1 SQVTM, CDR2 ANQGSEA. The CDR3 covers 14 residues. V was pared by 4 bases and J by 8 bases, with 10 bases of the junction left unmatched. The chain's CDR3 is CSVVGQGARYIQYF. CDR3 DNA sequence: TGCAGCGTTGTGGGGCAGGGGGCGCGGTACATTCAGTACTTC.

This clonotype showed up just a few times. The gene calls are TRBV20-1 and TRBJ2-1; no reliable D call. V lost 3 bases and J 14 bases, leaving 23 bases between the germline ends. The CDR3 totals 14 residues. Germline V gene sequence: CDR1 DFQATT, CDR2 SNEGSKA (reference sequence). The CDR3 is CSARDPTGPPSEFF. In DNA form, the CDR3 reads TGCAGTGCTAGGGACCCTACGGGTCCCCCCAGTGAGTTCTTC.

CDR3 sequence (DNA): TGTGCCACCAGCAGAGCGGGACAGGGGGGGGGTGAGCAGTTCTTC. Translating it yields CATSRAGQGGGEQFF. V usage is TRBV15 and J usage is TRBJ2-1; TRBD1 matches 11 bases. The CDR3 covers 15 residues. Germline V CDR1 and CDR2: LNHNV, YYDKDF (reference sequence). The trim removed 1 base at V and 9 bases at J, leaving 5 bases unmatched. Full variable domain (rest looked up from reference TRBV15 and TRBJ2-1): DAMVIQNPRYQVTQFGKPVTLSCSQTLNHNVMYWYQQKSSQAPKLLFHYYDKDFNNEADTPDNFQSRRPNTSFCFLDIRSPGLGDTAMYLCATSRAGQGGGEQFFGPGTRLTVL.

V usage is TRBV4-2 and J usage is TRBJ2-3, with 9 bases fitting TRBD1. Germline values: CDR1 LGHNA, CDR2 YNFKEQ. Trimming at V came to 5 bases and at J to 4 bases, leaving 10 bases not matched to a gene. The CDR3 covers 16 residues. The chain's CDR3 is CASSEPGQGFADTQYF. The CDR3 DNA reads TGTGCCAGCAGCGAACCGGGACAGGGTTTCGCAGATACGCAGTATTTT.

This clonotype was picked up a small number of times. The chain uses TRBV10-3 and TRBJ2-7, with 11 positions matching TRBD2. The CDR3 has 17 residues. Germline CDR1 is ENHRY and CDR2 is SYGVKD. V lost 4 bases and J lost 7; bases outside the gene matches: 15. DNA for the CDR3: TGTGCCATCAGTGGCCCCGGGGGGACTAGCGGAAGGGGAGAGCAGTACTTC. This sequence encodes CAISGPGGTSGRGEQYF.

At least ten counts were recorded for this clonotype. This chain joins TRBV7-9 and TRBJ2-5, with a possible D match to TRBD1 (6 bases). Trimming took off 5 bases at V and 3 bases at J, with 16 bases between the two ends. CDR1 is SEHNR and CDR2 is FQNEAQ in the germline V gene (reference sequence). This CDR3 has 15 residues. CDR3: CASSDRQEPKETQYF. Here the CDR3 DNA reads TGTGCCAGCAGCGATAGACAGGAGCCGAAAGAGACCCAGTACTTC.

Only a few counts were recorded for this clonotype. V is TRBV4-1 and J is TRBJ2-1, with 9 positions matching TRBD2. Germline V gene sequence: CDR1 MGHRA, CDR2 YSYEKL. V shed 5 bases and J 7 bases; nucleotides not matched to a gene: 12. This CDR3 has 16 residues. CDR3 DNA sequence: TGCGCCAGCAGCACACTTGCGGGAGGGCCACTGAATGAGCAGTTCTTC. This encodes CASSTLAGGPLNEQFF.